The clone carrying this T cell receptor (beta chain) was counted between two and nine times. The antigen is undetermined. The data are from a study of response to subunit inactivated influenza vaccine. CDR1 and CDR2 from the germline V gene are SGHKS and YYEKEE (reference sequence). The CDR3 runs to 14 residues. The germline V and J ends were trimmed by 4 bases and 3 bases, with 11 bases remaining between them. MiXCR, run by TCRdb on the RT-PCR reads, gives a single entry per CDR3 protein. In the table there are fewer than 750,000 distinct CDR3 sequences, approximately 15% of which are singletons. Study-wide points: Each seasonal influenza vaccination recruits few new T cells, the authors suggested.

Specimen: PBMCs from blood, collected approximately 13 days after vaccination. The V gene is TRBV5-5, the J gene TRBJ2-1; D is perhaps TRBD2 (5 bases). The TCR comes from a man aged 45 to 65 who received an inactivated influenza vaccine. CDR3 sequence reads: CASSPAENYNEQFF. DNA for the CDR3: TGTGCCAGCAGCCCAGCGGAAAACTACAATGAGCAGTTCTTC.